This record concerns one T cell receptor (beta chain) sequence. The antigen remains undetermined. The authors ran a second PCR of roughly 6 to 12 cycles using a sample-barcoded 5' primer and a J-beta primer mix. TCRdb re-called the 5' RACE reads with MiXCR, one entry per CDR3 protein. The sample holds 700,000 to 1,000,000 distinct CDR3 sequences; around 45% are singletons and the top ten take roughly 19%. Total RNA, at least 5.5 micrograms per sample, came from PBMCs. This sample was included in a study of blood T cells in healthy people across ages. Findings of the study overall: Older age coincided with a roughly linear decline in TCR beta diversity per million T cells. Diversity estimates drawn from one million T cells were deemed underestimates.

V was cut by 6 bases and J by 0 bases, with 13 bases left in between. From germline, CDR1 is LGHNA and CDR2 YSLEER. The CDR3 totals 15 residues. The source material was blood. The genes are TRBV4-3 and TRBJ2-3; D is possibly TRBD1 (5 bases). The origin of this receptor is a man between 60 and 75 years old in good health. The CDR3 nucleotides are TGCGCCAGCAGGCAGACAGTCACTAGCACAGATACGCAGTATTTT. It specifies CASRQTVTSTDTQYF.